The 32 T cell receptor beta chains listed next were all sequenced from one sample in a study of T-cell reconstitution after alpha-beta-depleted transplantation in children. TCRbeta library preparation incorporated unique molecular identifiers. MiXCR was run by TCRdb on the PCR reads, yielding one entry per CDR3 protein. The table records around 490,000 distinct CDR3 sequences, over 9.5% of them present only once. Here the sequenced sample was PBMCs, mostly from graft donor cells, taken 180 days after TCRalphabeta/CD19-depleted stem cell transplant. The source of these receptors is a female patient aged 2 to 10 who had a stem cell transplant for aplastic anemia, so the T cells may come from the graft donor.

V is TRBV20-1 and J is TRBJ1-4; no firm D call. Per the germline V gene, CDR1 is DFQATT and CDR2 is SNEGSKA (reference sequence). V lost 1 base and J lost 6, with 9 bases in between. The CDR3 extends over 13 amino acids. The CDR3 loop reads CSARGVGHEKLFF. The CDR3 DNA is TGCAGTGCTAGAGGAGTTGGCCATGAAAAACTGTTTTTT.

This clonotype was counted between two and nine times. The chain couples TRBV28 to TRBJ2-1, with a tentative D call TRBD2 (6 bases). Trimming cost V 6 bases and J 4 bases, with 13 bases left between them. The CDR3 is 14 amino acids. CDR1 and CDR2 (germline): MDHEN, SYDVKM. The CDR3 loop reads CASRPGTSYNEQFF. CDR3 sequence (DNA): TGTGCCAGCAGACCCGGGACTTCTTACAATGAGCAGTTCTTC.

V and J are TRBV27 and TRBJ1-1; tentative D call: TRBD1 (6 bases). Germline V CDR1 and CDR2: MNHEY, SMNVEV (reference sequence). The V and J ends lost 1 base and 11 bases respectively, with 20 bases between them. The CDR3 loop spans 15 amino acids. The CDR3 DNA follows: TGTGCCAGCAGTTTATATGGTGGAGGGGGGAGTCAGGCTTTCTTT. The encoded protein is CASSLYGGGGSQAFF.

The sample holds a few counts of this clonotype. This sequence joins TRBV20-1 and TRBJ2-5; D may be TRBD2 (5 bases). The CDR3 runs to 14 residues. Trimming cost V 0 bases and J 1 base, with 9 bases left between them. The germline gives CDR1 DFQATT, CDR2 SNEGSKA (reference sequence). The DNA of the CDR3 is TGCAGTGCTAGAGAGTTGAGGGCCCAAGAGACCCAGTACTTC. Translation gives CSARELRAQETQYF.

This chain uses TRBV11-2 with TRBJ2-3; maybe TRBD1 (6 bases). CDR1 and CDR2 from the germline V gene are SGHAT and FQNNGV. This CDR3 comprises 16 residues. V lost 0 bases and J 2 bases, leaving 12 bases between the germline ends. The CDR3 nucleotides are TGTGCCAGCAGCTTAGAGGACAGCGATGTCACAGATACGCAGTATTTT. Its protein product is CASSLEDSDVTDTQYF. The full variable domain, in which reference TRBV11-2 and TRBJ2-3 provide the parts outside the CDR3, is EAGVAQSPRYKIIEKRQSVAFWCNPISGHATLYWYQQILGQGPKLLIQFQNNGVVDDSQLPKDRFSAERLKGVDSTLKIQPAKLEDSAVYLCASSLEDSDVTDTQYFGPGTRLTVL.

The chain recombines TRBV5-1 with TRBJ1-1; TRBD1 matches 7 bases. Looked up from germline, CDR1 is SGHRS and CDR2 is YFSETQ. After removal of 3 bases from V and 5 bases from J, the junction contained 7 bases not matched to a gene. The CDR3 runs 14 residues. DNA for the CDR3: TGCGCCAGCAGCTGGTACAGGGGTAGGACTGAAGCTTTCTTT. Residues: CASSWYRGRTEAFF.

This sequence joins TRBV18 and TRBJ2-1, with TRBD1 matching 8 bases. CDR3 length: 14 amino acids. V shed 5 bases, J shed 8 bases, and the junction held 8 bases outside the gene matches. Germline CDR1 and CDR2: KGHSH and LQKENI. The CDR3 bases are TGTGCCAGCTCAGCCGAACCGACAGGGGATGAGCAGTTCTTC. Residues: CASSAEPTGDEQFF.

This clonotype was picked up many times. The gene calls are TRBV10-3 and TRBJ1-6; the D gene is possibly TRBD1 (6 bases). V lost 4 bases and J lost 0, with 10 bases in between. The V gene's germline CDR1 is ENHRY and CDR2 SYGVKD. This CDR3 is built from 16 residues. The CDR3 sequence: CAISGQASSYNSPLHF. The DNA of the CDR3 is TGTGCCATCAGTGGACAGGCCAGCTCCTATAATTCACCCCTCCACTTT.

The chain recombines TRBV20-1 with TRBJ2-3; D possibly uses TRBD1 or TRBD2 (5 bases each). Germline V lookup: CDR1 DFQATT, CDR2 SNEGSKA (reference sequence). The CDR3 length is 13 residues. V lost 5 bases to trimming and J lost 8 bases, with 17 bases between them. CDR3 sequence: CSASGIPQGTQYF. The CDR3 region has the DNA TGCAGTGCTTCCGGGATCCCCCAGGGTACGCAGTATTTT.

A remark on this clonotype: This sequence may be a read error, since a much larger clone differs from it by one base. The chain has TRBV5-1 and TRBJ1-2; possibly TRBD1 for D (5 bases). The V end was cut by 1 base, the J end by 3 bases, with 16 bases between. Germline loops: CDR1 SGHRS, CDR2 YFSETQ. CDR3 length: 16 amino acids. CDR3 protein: CASSLRRGEPHYGYTF. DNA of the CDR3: TGCGCCAGCAGCTTGAGGAGAGGGGAACCCCACTATGGCTACACCTTC.

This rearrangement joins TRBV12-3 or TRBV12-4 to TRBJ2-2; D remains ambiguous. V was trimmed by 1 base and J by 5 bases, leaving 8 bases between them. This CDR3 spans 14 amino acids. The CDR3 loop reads CASSLGPRTGELFF. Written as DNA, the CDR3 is TGTGCCAGCAGTTTAGGGCCAAGGACCGGGGAGCTGTTTTTT.

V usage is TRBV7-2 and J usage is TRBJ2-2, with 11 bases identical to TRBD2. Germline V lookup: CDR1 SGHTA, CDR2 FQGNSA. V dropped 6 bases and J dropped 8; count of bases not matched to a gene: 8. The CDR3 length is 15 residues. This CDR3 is CASRPTSGRMGELFF. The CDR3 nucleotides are TGTGCCAGCAGACCTACTAGCGGGAGAATGGGGGAGCTGTTTTTT.

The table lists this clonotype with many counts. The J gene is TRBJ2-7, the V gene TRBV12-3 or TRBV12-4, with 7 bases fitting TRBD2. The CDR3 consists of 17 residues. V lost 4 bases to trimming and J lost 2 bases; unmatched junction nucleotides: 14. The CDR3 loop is CASSSRERLAKTYEQYV. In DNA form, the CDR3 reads TGTGCCAGCAGTTCTCGTGAAAGACTAGCTAAAACCTACGAGCAGTACGTC.

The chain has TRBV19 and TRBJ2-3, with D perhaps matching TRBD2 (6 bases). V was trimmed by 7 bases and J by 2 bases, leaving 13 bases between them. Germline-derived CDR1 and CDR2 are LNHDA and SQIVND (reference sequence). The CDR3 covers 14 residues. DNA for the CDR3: TGTGCCAGTACTAGGGGACTTTACACAGATACGCAGTATTTT. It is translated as CASTRGLYTDTQYF. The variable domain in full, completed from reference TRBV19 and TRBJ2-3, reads DGGITQSPKYLFRKEGQNVTLSCEQNLNHDAMYWYRQDPGQGLRLIYYSQIVNDFQKGDIAEGYSVSREKKESFPLTVTSAQKNPTAFYLCASTRGLYTDTQYFGPGTRLTVL.

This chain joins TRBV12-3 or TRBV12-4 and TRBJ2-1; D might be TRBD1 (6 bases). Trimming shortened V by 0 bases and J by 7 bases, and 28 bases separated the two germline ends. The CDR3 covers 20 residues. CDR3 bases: TGTGCCAGCAGTTTAGCGTGGGGACCCCGTTGGTCACCCCAGGGGAATGAGCAGTTCTTC. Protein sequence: CASSLAWGPRWSPQGNEQFF.

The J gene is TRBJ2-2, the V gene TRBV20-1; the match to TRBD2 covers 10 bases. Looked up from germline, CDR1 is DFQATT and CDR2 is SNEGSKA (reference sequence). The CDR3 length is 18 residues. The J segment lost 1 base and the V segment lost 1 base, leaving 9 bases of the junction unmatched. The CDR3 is CSARVQGASGRNTGELFF. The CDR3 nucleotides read TGCAGTGCTAGAGTACAGGGTGCTAGCGGGAGGAACACCGGGGAGCTGTTTTTT.

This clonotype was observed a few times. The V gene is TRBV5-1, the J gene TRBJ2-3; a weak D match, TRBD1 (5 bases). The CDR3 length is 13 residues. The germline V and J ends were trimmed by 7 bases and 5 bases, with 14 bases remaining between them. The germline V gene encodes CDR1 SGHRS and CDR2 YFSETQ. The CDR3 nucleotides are TGCGCCAGCCTGACCCAGGGTGGAGATACGCAGTATTTT. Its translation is CASLTQGGDTQYF.

This chain's CDR3 is CASSLKTGGAYNEQFF. CDR3 in DNA: TGTGCCAGCAGCTTAAAAACGGGAGGGGCCTACAATGAGCAGTTCTTC. The genes are TRBV11-2 and TRBJ2-1, with 8 bases lining up with TRBD2. V gave up 2 bases and J gave up 2 bases; unmatched junction bases: 5. Germline V gene sequence: CDR1 SGHAT, CDR2 FQNNGV. This CDR3 is built from 16 residues.

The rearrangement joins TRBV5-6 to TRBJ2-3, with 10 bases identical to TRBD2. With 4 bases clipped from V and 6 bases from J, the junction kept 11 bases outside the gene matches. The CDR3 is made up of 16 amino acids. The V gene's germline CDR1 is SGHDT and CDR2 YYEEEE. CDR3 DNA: TGTGCCAGCAGCCCTGGGCTAGCGGGAGTAGTGGATACGCAGTATTTT. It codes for CASSPGLAGVVDTQYF.

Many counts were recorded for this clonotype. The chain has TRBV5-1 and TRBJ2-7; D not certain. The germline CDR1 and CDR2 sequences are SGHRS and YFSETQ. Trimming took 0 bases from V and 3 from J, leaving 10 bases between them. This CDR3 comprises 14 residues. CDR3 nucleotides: TGCGCCAGCAGCTTGGAACACAGAGGCTACGAGCAGTACTTC. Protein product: CASSLEHRGYEQYF.

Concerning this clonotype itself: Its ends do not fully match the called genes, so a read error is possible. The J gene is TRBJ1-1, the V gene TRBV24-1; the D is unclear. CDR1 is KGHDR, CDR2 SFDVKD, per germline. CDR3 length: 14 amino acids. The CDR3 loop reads CATSDTDQNTESFF. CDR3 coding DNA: TGTGCCACCAGTGATACGGACCAGAACACTGAATCTTTCTTT.

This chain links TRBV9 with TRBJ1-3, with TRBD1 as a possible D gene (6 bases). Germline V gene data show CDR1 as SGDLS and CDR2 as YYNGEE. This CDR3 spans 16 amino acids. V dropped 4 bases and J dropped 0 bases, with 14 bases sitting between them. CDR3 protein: CASSLRQAVSGNTIYF. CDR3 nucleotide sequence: TGTGCCAGCAGCTTGAGACAGGCGGTCTCTGGAAACACCATATATTTT.

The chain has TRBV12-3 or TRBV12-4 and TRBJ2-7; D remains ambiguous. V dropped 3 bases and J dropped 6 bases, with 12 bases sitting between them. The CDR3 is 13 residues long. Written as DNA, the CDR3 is TGTGCCAGCAGTTTTTCTCCAGGCGCCGAGCAGTACGTC. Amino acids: CASSFSPGAEQYV.

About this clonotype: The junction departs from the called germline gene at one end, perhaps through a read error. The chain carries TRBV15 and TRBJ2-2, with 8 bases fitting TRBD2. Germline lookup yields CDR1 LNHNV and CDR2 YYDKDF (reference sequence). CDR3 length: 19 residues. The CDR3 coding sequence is TGTGCCACCAGCAAGAGTCAACTACGCGGACTAGCCGCCACCCGGGAGCTGTTTTTT. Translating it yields CATSKSQLRGLAATRELFF.

CDR3 coding DNA: TGCAGTGCTAGAGGACAGGGATATAACTATGGCTACACCTTC. Its translation: CSARGQGYNYGYTF. The chain is built from TRBV20-1 and TRBJ1-2; TRBD1 matches at 7 bases. Germline V gene lookup returns CDR1 DFQATT and CDR2 SNEGSKA (reference sequence). The ends lost 1 base at V and 1 base at J; junction bases unmatched: 3. The CDR3 consists of 14 residues.

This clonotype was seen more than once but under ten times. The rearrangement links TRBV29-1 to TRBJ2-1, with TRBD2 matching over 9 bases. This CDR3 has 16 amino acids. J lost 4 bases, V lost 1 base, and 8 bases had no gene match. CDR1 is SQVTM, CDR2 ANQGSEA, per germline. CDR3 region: CSVEGSWREGYNEQFF. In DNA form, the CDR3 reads TGCAGCGTTGAAGGATCTTGGCGGGAGGGATACAATGAGCAGTTCTTC.

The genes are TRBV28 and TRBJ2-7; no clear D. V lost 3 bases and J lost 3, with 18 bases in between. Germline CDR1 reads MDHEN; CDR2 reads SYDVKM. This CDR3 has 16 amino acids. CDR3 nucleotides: TGTGCCAGCAGTTTTCTACGGCAGGCCTCCCTCTACGAGCAGTACTTC. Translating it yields CASSFLRQASLYEQYF.

CDR3 sequence reads: CASNLLAGAKGTDTQYF. The DNA for the CDR3 is TGTGCCAGCAACCTACTAGCGGGAGCAAAAGGGACAGATACGCAGTATTTT. The V and J genes are TRBV6-2 or TRBV6-3 and TRBJ2-3; 11 bases map to TRBD2. Per germline, CDR1 MNHEY and CDR2 SVGEGT. The trim removed 7 bases at V and 3 bases at J, leaving 12 bases unmatched. The CDR3 is 17 amino acids.

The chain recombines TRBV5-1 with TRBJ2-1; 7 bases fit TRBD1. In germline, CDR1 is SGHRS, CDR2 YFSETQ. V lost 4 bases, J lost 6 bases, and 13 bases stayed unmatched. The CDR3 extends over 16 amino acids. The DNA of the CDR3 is TGCGCCAGCAGCGCTATAGGGGGCATTAAGACCAATGAGCAGTTCTTC. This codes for CASSAIGGIKTNEQFF.

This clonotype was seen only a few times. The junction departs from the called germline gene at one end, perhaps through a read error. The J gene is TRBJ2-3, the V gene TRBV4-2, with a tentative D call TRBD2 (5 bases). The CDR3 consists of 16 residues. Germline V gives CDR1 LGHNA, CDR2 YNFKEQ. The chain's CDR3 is CASSQELSARTDTQYF. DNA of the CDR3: TGCGCCAGCAGCCAAGAGCTTAGCGCCCGCACAGATACGCAGTATTTT.

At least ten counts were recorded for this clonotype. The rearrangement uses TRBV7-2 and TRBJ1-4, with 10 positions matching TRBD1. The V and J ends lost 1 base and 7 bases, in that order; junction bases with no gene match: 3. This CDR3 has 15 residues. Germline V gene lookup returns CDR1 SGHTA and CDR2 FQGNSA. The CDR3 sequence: CASSLGGDRGEKLFF. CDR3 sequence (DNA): TGTGCCAGCAGCTTAGGAGGGGACAGGGGTGAAAAACTGTTTTTT.

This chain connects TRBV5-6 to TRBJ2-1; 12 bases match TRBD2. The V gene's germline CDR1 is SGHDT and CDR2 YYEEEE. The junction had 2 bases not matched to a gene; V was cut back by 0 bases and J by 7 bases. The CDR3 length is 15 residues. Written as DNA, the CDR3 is TGTGCCAGCAGCTTGGCCACTAGCGGGGGGAATGAGCAGTTCTTC. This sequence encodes CASSLATSGGNEQFF.